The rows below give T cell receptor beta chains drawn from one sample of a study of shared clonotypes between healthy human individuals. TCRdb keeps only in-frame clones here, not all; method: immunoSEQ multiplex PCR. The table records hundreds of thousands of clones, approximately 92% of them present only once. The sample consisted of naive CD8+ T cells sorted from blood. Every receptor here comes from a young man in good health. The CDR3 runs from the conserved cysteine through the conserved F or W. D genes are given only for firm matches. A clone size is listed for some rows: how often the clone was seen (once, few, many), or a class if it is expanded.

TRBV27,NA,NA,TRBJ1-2,CASSLSQGVLDGYTF,TGTGCCAGCAGTTTAAGTCAGGGAGTACTGGATGGCTACACCTTC
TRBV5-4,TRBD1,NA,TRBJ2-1,CASSTSATGLINEQFF,TGTGCCAGCAGCACCTCTGCGACAGGGCTTATCAATGAGCAGTTCTTC
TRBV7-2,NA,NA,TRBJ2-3,CASSLALVGQGNTDTQYF,TGTGCCAGCAGCTTAGCGCTTGTTGGGCAGGGGAACACAGATACGCAGTATTTT
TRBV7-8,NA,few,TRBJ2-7,CASSPGTPEYEQYF,TGTGCCAGCAGCCCTGGGACTCCCGAGTACGAGCAGTACTTC
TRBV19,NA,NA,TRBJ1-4,CASSIGRPGRNEKLFF,TGTGCCAGTAGTATCGGTCGGCCAGGGCGGAATGAAAAACTGTTTTTT
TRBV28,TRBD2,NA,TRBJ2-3,CASSLPSGRRADTQYF,TGTGCCAGCAGTTTACCTAGCGGGAGGAGAGCAGATACGCAGTATTTT
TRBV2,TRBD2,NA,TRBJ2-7,CASSESPLAGNFYEQYF,TGTGCCAGCAGTGAATCTCCACTAGCGGGAAACTTCTACGAGCAGTACTTC
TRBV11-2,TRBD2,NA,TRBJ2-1,CASSLEGTSLYNEQFF,TGTGCCAGCAGCTTAGAAGGGACTAGTCTCTACAATGAGCAGTTCTTC
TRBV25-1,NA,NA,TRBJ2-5,CASSDLGAETQYF,TGTGCCAGCAGTGATCTCGGGGCTGAGACCCAGTACTTC
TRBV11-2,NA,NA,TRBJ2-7,CASSLERSSGYEQYF,TGTGCCAGCAGTCTCGAGCGAAGTAGTGGCTACGAGCAGTACTTC
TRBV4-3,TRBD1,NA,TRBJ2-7,CASSRTRTGVYEQYF,TGCGCCAGCAGCCGAACCAGGACAGGGGTCTACGAGCAGTACTTC
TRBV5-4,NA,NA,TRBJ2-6,CASSLQLANVLTF,TGTGCCAGCAGCCTCCAGTTAGCCAACGTCCTGACTTTC
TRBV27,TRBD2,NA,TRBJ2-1,CASSLAGGPASYNEQFF,TGTGCCAGCAGCCTAGCGGGAGGGCCCGCCTCCTACAATGAGCAGTTCTTC
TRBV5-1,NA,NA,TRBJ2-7,CASSPGDSTYEQYF,TGCGCCAGCAGCCCGGGGGACAGCACCTACGAGCAGTACTTC
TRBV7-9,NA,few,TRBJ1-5,CASSSDLVPGQPQHF,TGTGCCAGCAGCTCCGACTTGGTACCTGGTCAGCCCCAGCATTTT
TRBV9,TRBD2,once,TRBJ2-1,CASSTIAGVFIEQFF,TGTGCCAGCAGCACCATAGCGGGAGTTTTTATTGAGCAGTTCTTC
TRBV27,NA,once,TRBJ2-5,CASSFEGNQETQYF,TGTGCCAGCAGTTTTGAGGGGAATCAAGAGACCCAGTACTTC
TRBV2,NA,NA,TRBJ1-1,CASSPVWNTEAFF,TGTGCCAGCAGTCCGGTTTGGAATACTGAAGCTTTCTTT
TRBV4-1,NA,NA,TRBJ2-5,CASSHRGSEETQYF,TGCGCCAGCAGCCATCGGGGCTCCGAAGAGACCCAGTACTTC
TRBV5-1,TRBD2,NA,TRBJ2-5,CASRRGLAAQETQYF,TGCGCCAGCAGGAGGGGACTAGCGGCCCAAGAGACCCAGTACTTC
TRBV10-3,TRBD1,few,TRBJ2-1,CAISRTGGNEQFF,TGTGCCATCAGTAGGACAGGGGGGAATGAGCAGTTCTTC
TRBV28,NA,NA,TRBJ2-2,CASSFDSGELFF,TGTGCCAGCAGTTTCGACTCCGGGGAGCTGTTTTTT
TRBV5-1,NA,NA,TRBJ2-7,CASSLEVVYEQYF,TGCGCCAGCAGCTTGGAGGTCGTCTACGAGCAGTACTTC